One sample yielded the 13 T cell receptor beta chains listed below, sequenced in a study of blood T cell repertoires in COVID-19. Clones were read by immunoSEQ multiplex PCR, and TCRdb kept only the in-frame ones, dropping some. The table lists roughly 140,000 clones, 80% to 90% of them singletons. The sequencing input was peripheral blood. The receptor set was obtained from a woman aged 70-85 years with acute or convalescent COVID-19.

CDR3 sequence: CASSLQGVFYNEQFF. The CDR3 region has the DNA TGCGCCAGCAGCTTGCAGGGGGTGTTTTACAATGAGCAGTTCTTC. This chain uses TRBV5-1 with TRBJ2-1, with 7 bases that match TRBD1. Germline CDR1 is SGHRS and CDR2 is YFSETQ. V lost 1 base and J lost 4; bases outside the gene matches: 5. The CDR3 runs 15 residues.

J is TRBJ1-2 and V is TRBV27; TRBD1 agrees at 7 bases. V lost 6 bases, J lost 4 bases, and 8 bases stayed unmatched. The CDR3 has 14 amino acids. Germline values: CDR1 MNHEY, CDR2 SMNVEV (reference sequence). CDR3 residues: CASSSTGAAYGYTF. CDR3 bases: TGTGCCAGCAGCTCAACAGGGGCCGCCTATGGCTACACCTTC.

The gene calls are TRBV24-1 and TRBJ1-1; possibly TRBD1 for D (6 bases). V was cut by 9 bases and J by 3 bases, with 16 bases left in between. The CDR3 spans 14 residues. The germline V gene encodes CDR1 KGHDR and CDR2 SFDVKD. CDR3 loop: CATSGVGGDTEAFF. The CDR3 nucleotides are TGTGCCACCTCGGGAGTAGGGGGGGACACTGAAGCTTTCTTT.

CDR3 in DNA: TGCGCCAGCAGCCGTAGCGGGGGGGCCTTAGATACGCAGTATTTT. It codes for CASSRSGGALDTQYF. V is TRBV4-1 and J is TRBJ2-3; 11 bases match TRBD2. Germline loops: CDR1 MGHRA, CDR2 YSYEKL. V lost 4 bases, J lost 5 bases, and 5 bases stayed unmatched. The CDR3 runs to 15 residues.

The chain has TRBV6-5 and TRBJ1-2; 7 nucleotides match TRBD1. Germline V gives CDR1 MNHEY, CDR2 SVGAGI. This CDR3 is 12 amino acids long. Losses at the gene ends were 6 bases for V and 8 bases for J; bases not matched to a gene: 6. CDR3 in DNA: TGTGCCAGCAGAGGACAGGCGGGGGGCTACACCTTC. Its protein product is CASRGQAGGYTF.

V and J are TRBV19 and TRBJ1-6, with D perhaps TRBD1 (6 bases). There are 15 residues in the CDR3. The V end lost 4 bases, the J end lost 9 bases, and 16 bases lay between the germline ends. Germline assignment: CDR1 LNHDA and CDR2 SQIVND (reference sequence). Here the CDR3 reads CASSNRGGRGSPLHF. CDR3 sequence (DNA): TGTGCCAGTAGTAACCGAGGAGGCAGGGGTTCACCCCTCCACTTT.

The chain recombines TRBV29-1 with TRBJ1-5; TRBD1 aligns across 12 bases. The CDR3 consists of 13 residues. The germline gives CDR1 SQVTM, CDR2 ANQGSEA. J was trimmed by 5 bases and V by 6 bases; bases with no gene match: 2. The CDR3 DNA sequence: TGCAGCGTGGGGACAGGGGGCGATCAGCCCCAGCATTTT. Amino acids: CSVGTGGDQPQHF.

The rearrangement links TRBV9 to TRBJ2-1; the match to TRBD2 covers 11 bases. The CDR3 length is 15 residues. The germline V gene has CDR1 SGDLS and CDR2 YYNGEE. V dropped 3 bases and J dropped 2; count of bases not matched to a gene: 1. Here the CDR3 DNA reads TGTGCCAGCAGCGCTAGCGGGGGGACCTACAATGAGCAGTTCTTC. Its translation is CASSASGGTYNEQFF.

The V gene is TRBV11-2, the J gene TRBJ1-1; perhaps TRBD1 as D (5 bases). Per germline, CDR1 SGHAT and CDR2 FQNNGV. The CDR3 runs 14 residues. Trimming left V 7 bases short and J 5 bases short, with 17 bases between. The CDR3 sequence: CASIAGGALTEAFF. The DNA of the CDR3 is TGTGCCAGCATAGCGGGGGGTGCTTTGACTGAAGCTTTCTTT.

In nucleotides, the CDR3 is TGTGCCAGCAGTGATGATCTTGGGAGAGAGACCCAGTACTTC. Encoded protein: CASSDDLGRETQYF. J is TRBJ2-5 and V is TRBV2; TRBD2 is a possible D gene (5 bases). The germline gives CDR1 SNHLY, CDR2 FYNNEI. Trimming took off 3 bases at V and 4 bases at J, with 12 bases between the two ends. The CDR3 covers 14 residues.

The chain links TRBV4-1 to TRBJ1-1; 7 nucleotides align to TRBD1. V shed 3 bases and J 4 bases; nucleotides not matched to a gene: 8. Germline V CDR1 and CDR2: MGHRA, YSYEKL. CDR3 length: 15 residues. The CDR3 spells CASSQADRDGTEAFF. The CDR3 region has the DNA TGCGCCAGCAGCCAGGCAGACAGGGACGGCACTGAAGCTTTCTTT.

The sample holds one count of this clone. The gene calls are TRBV21-1 and TRBJ1-1; the table's TRBD1 call for D was not verified on the DNA. TRBV21-1 is designated a pseudogene. The CDR3 contains 13 residues. This CDR3 is CASSGQGNTEAFF. The CDR3 region has the DNA TGTGCCAGCAGCGGGCAGGGGAACACTGAAGCTTTCTTT.

The chain joins TRBV27 to TRBJ2-7, with TRBD1 identical over 10 bases. V shed 8 bases, J shed 5 bases, and the junction held 12 bases outside the gene matches. Germline CDR1 and CDR2: MNHEY and SMNVEV (reference sequence). The CDR3 extends over 15 amino acids. For the CDR3, the DNA is TGTGCCAGCTGGGGACGGGACAGGGGCCTTAACGAGCAGTACGTC. Protein: CASWGRDRGLNEQYV.